This T cell receptor (beta chain) is from a study of T cells in Graves' hyperthyroidism and ophthalmopathy. Study outcomes and limitations: Blood also showed most of the thyroid clonotypes that were expanded above 0.001.

From RNA transcripts, TCR beta CDR3 regions were amplified. First-round RT-PCR of the TCR CDR3 relied on the HTBI primer set. MiXCR, run by TCRdb on the multiplex PCR reads, gives a single entry per CDR3 protein. The sample lists 350,000 to 400,000 distinct CDR3 sequences, roughly 14% occurring once. The length of the CDR3 is 19 residues. Trimming cost V 5 bases and J 0 bases; bases outside gene matches: 8. Germline V gives CDR1 MNHNS, CDR2 SASEGT. The sample holds many counts of this clonotype. Its antigen is unidentified. The chain links TRBV6-1 to TRBJ2-2, with 14 bases lining up with TRBD2. The receptor was derived from an older woman with Graves' hyperthyroidism. Sequenced input: blood. CDR3 loop: CASSHTPGLAGANTGELFF. The CDR3 coding sequence is TGTGCCAGCAGTCATACTCCGGGACTAGCGGGAGCGAACACCGGGGAGCTGTTTTTT.